The 20 T cell receptor beta chains given below trace back to one sample, sequenced in a study of OX40 agonist ivuxolimab in advanced cancers. The library relied on the immunoSEQ multiplex PCR assay. TCRdb mirrors the immuneACCESS table, restricted to in-frame sequences. Some clones are absent from its copies; in checked studies, under half trace to an unresolved V gene, and the reason for the others is unknown. A total of about 81,000 clones appear in this sample, about 81% of them only once. The ten largest clonotypes hold around 6.6% of the sample. Sequenced material: CD4+ or CD8+ T cells sorted from blood, taken in a trial of the OX40 agonist ivuxolimab. These receptors were obtained from an adult with an advanced solid tumor such as melanoma, head and neck, liver or kidney cancer.

The chain has TRBV2 and TRBJ2-3; possibly TRBD1 for D (5 bases). This CDR3 is 15 amino acids long. The germline V gene encodes CDR1 SNHLY and CDR2 FYNNEI. Between the trimmed V and J ends, which lost 3 bases and 1 base, there was a span of 11 bases. In DNA form, the CDR3 reads TGTGCCAGCAGTGATCGCAGGGTGGGCACAGATACGCAGTATTTT. This translates into CASSDRRVGTDTQYF.

The genes are TRBV5-6 and TRBJ2-3; 7 nucleotides line up with TRBD1. This CDR3 has 14 residues. With V trimmed by 5 bases and J by 5 bases, 8 bases remained unmatched. Per germline, CDR1 SGHDT and CDR2 YYEEEE. The CDR3 nucleotides read TGTGCCAGCAGGGGAAGGGGGCGAGGAGATACGCAGTATTTT. This translates into CASRGRGRGDTQYF.

V is TRBV27 and J is TRBJ2-3; 7 bases align to TRBD1. The junction had 10 bases not matched to a gene; V was cut back by 2 bases and J by 8 bases. The CDR3 is made up of 15 amino acids. Germline V gene sequence: CDR1 MNHEY, CDR2 SMNVEV (reference sequence). The CDR3, as DNA: TGTGCCAGCAGTTTACAGAGGGGGCTTGGGGGTACGCAGTATTTT. This sequence encodes CASSLQRGLGGTQYF.

This clone was recorded only once. The chain has TRBV18 and TRBJ1-2; perhaps TRBD1 as D (5 bases). Trimming stripped 6 bases from V and 2 bases from J, with 10 bases between. This CDR3 is 13 amino acids long. Germline assignment: CDR1 KGHSH and CDR2 LQKENI. The CDR3 bases are TGTGCCAGCTCGTCCGGGGCCAACTATGGCTACACCTTC. This codes for CASSSGANYGYTF.

This clone was found a few times. The chain employs TRBV15 and TRBJ1-6; TRBD1 matches at 7 bases. Trimming at V came to 1 base and at J to 7 bases, leaving 4 bases not matched to a gene. This CDR3 has 15 amino acids. Germline-derived CDR1 and CDR2 are LNHNV and YYDKDF (reference sequence). The CDR3 region has the DNA TGTGCCACCAGCAGAGCCGGGACAGAGAATTCACCCCTCCACTTT. Residues: CATSRAGTENSPLHF.

This clone was observed a single time. The chain employs TRBV18 and TRBJ2-2; 7 bases fit TRBD1. Trimming cost V 4 bases and J 4 bases; bases outside gene matches: 6. Germline loops: CDR1 KGHSH, CDR2 LQKENI. The CDR3 extends over 15 amino acids. The CDR3 sequence is CASSLRTGPTGELFF. CDR3 nucleotide sequence: TGTGCCAGCTCACTACGGACAGGACCCACCGGGGAGCTGTTTTTT.

V gene TRBV11-2 combines with J gene TRBJ2-7; no clear D gene. CDR3 length: 14 amino acids. Looked up from germline, CDR1 is SGHAT and CDR2 is FQNNGV. Trimming pared 0 bases from V and 3 bases from J, leaving 9 bases between. Here the CDR3 reads CASSLDTRYYEQYV. CDR3 DNA sequence: TGTGCCAGCAGCTTAGATACGAGGTACTACGAGCAGTACGTC.

The rearrangement joins TRBV5-4 to TRBJ1-2; D uncertain. V gave up 0 bases and J gave up 7 bases, with 19 bases separating them. The CDR3 totals 16 residues. In germline, CDR1 is SGHNT, CDR2 YYREEE (reference sequence). CDR3 nucleotides: TGTGCCAGCAGCTTGGAAGGCGTCCGACGGTCTGTTGGCTACACCTTC. This translates into CASSLEGVRRSVGYTF. The complete variable domain, with remaining parts taken from reference TRBV5-4 and TRBJ1-2, reads ETGVTQSPTHLIKTRGQQVTLRCSSQSGHNTVSWYQQALGQGPQFIFQYYREEENGRGNFPPRFSGLQFPNYSSELNVNALELDDSALYLCASSLEGVRRSVGYTFGSGTRLTVV.

The chain has TRBV4-1 and TRBJ2-1; 8 bases agree with TRBD2. This CDR3 is built from 15 residues. After removal of 5 bases from V and 7 bases from J, the junction contained 10 bases not matched to a gene. The germline gives CDR1 MGHRA, CDR2 YSYEKL. CDR3 in DNA: TGCGCCAGCAGCATCGCCGGGAGGGGACGGAATGAGCAGTTCTTC. Translating gives CASSIAGRGRNEQFF.

CDR3 DNA: TGTGCCAGCACTGTCAGGGCCAGCACAGATACGCAGTATTTT. This sequence encodes CASTVRASTDTQYF. The gene calls are TRBV7-9 and TRBJ2-3; a possible D gene is TRBD1 (5 bases). The CDR3 is 14 amino acids. Germline CDR1 SEHNR, CDR2 FQNEAQ (reference sequence). Trimming took off 7 bases at V and 0 bases at J, with 11 bases between the two ends.

The chain joins TRBV6-6 to TRBJ2-7; D ambiguous. CDR1 MNHNY and CDR2 SVGAGI come from the germline V gene (reference sequence). The V end was cut by 2 bases, the J end by 4 bases, with 9 bases between. CDR3 length equals 13 residues. The CDR3, as DNA: TGTGCCAGCAGTTACGAGGTCGAGTACGAGCAGTACGTC. It codes for CASSYEVEYEQYV.

As for this clone: A much larger clone lies a single base off, so this may be a read error. In the same sample, other DNA sequences code for this CDR3. The rearrangement uses TRBV7-9 and TRBJ1-5; D is unclear. The CDR3 loop spans 15 amino acids. Trimming took 1 base from V and 0 from J, leaving 7 bases between them. In germline, CDR1 is SEHNR, CDR2 FQNEAQ (reference sequence). The DNA for the CDR3 is TGTGCCAGCAGCTTAGGCGGGTATAGCAATCAGCCCCAGCATTTT. Its protein is CASSLGGYSNQPQHF.

This chain connects TRBV29-1 to TRBJ2-1; possible D gene TRBD2, 6 bases. Between the trimmed V and J ends, which lost 6 bases and 1 base, there was a span of 16 bases. Germline V CDR1 and CDR2: SQVTM, ANQGSEA. The CDR3 totals 15 residues. The CDR3 protein is CSVRDSQVSYNEQFF. In nucleotides, the CDR3 is TGCAGCGTCCGGGACTCCCAGGTTTCCTACAATGAGCAGTTCTTC.

Notes on this clone: One junction end disagrees with the germline gene, perhaps due to a read error. This sequence joins TRBV7-7 and TRBJ2-5, with unresolved D. This CDR3 has 14 residues. Germline values: CDR1 SSHAT, CDR2 FNYEAQ (reference sequence). CDR3 in amino acids: CASSPAGLGETQYF. CDR3 nucleotides: TGTGCTAGCAGCCCCGCTGGGCTGGGAGAGACCCAGTACTTC.

V gene TRBV7-9 combines with J gene TRBJ1-1; TRBD1 matches at 7 bases. Germline assignment: CDR1 SEHNR and CDR2 FQNEAQ (reference sequence). The V segment lost 4 bases and the J segment 4 bases; nucleotides outside the gene matches: 3. The CDR3 contains 13 residues. The CDR3 DNA follows: TGTGCCAGCAGCTCGACAGGGACCACTGAAGCTTTCTTT. This codes for CASSSTGTTEAFF.

The chain combines TRBV28 with TRBJ2-5; D is perhaps TRBD2 (5 bases). The V and J ends lost 3 bases and 6 bases respectively, with 14 bases between them. CDR1 MDHEN and CDR2 SYDVKM come from the germline V gene. The CDR3 is made up of 14 amino acids. The CDR3 DNA is TGTGCCAGCAGTTTTGATCTAGCTTTGAAGACCCAGTACTTC. It is translated as CASSFDLALKTQYF.

V usage is TRBV9 and J usage is TRBJ2-1; 7 bases agree with TRBD2. Germline V gene sequence: CDR1 SGDLS, CDR2 YYNGEE. With 0 bases clipped from V and 6 bases from J, the junction kept 3 bases outside the gene matches. The CDR3 is made up of 14 amino acids. In DNA, the CDR3 is TGTGCCAGCAGCGTAGGGGCTAGCGGCAATGAGCAGTTCTTC. Protein sequence: CASSVGASGNEQFF.

This clone was seen only once. This chain connects TRBV19 to TRBJ1-5, with TRBD1 as a possible D gene (6 bases). The CDR3 is made up of 19 amino acids. Trimming took 5 bases from V and 0 from J, leaving 23 bases between them. Germline-derived CDR1 and CDR2 are LNHDA and SQIVND (reference sequence). The CDR3 DNA follows: TGTGCCAGTAGTGGACTGGGGGCAGGGAGTGTTAATAGCAATCAGCCCCAGCATTTT. It codes for CASSGLGAGSVNSNQPQHF.

J is TRBJ1-6 and V is TRBV18, with D hard to call. Trimming pared 6 bases from V and 9 bases from J, leaving 18 bases between. The CDR3 loop spans 15 amino acids. Looked up from germline, CDR1 is KGHSH and CDR2 is LQKENI. CDR3 DNA: TGTGCCAGCTCCCCATTGGCAGAGGGAGGTTCACCCCTCCACTTT. Translation gives CASSPLAEGGSPLHF.

The chain couples TRBV11-3 to TRBJ2-7; D is ambiguous. V gave up 3 bases and J gave up 2 bases, with 14 bases separating them. The length of the CDR3 is 15 residues. Germline V CDR1 and CDR2: SGHNT, YENEEA. The CDR3 protein is CASSFGAVSTYEQYV. The CDR3 coding sequence is TGTGCCAGCAGCTTCGGTGCCGTGTCTACCTACGAGCAGTACGTC.